The rows below give T cell receptor beta chains drawn from one sample of a study of T-cell reconstitution after alpha-beta-depleted transplantation in children. TCRdb passed the PCR reads through MiXCR, listing each CDR3 protein once. The data show 450,000 to 600,000 distinct CDR3 sequences, 10% to 15% seen once. The material sequenced was PBMCs, mostly from graft donor cells, taken 360 days after TCRalphabeta/CD19-depleted stem cell transplant. These TCRs come from a male patient aged 5 to 17 who had a stem cell transplant for acute myeloid leukemia, so the T cells may come from the graft donor. The CDR3 runs from the conserved cysteine through the conserved F or W. The order of the fields is J gene, D gene, clone size, V gene, CDR3 DNA, CDR3 protein. The D gene is left open where the match is weak. The listing skips clone size in some rows; elsewhere it reads once, few, many or a size class.

>TRBJ1-2|-|many|TRBV4-1
TGCGCCAGCAGCCAAGGTACATACCCGGGACACCCTACTAACTATGGCTACACCTTC
CASSQGTYPGHPTNYGYTF
>TRBJ2-1|-|few|TRBV30
TGTGCCTGGAAAGGCGCGATTGTCAATGAGCAGTTCTTC
CAWKGAIVNEQFF
>TRBJ2-7|TRBD2|-|TRBV28
TGTGCCAGCACCTCTGTCCGGACTAGCGGGTCTAGGGAGCAGTACTTC
CASTSVRTSGSREQYF
>TRBJ2-2|-|many|TRBV27
TGTGCCAGCAGTTTAATGGGGACACTGAACACCGGGGAGCTGTTTTTT
CASSLMGTLNTGELFF
>TRBJ1-2|TRBD1|many|TRBV10-3
TGTGCCATCGCCCTGGGACAGGTCAACTATGGCTACACCTTC
CAIALGQVNYGYTF
>TRBJ2-1|-|-|TRBV29-1
TGCAGCGTTGAAGCGACCGGGACTGGGAACAATGAGCAGTTCTTC
CSVEATGTGNNEQFF
>TRBJ2-5|-|-|TRBV6-4
TGTGCCAGCACCCAACAGGGATGGCAAGAGACCCAGTACTTC
CASTQQGWQETQYF
>TRBJ2-3|-|many|TRBV4-2
TGTGCCAGCAGCCAAGATTCCGGACCACTAAGCACCAGCACAGATACGCAGTATTTT
CASSQDSGPLSTSTDTQYF
>TRBJ2-1|-|-|TRBV20-1
TGCAGTGCTAGAGATCCACCTCCGGGGCTAGCGCCAGGGGAGCAGTTCTTC
CSARDPPPGLAPGEQFF
>TRBJ2-1|TRBD2|-|TRBV5-1
TGCGCCAGCAGCCGGTTGGGGGGGACTGGCTACAATGAGCAGTTCTTC
CASSRLGGTGYNEQFF
>TRBJ2-7|-|few|TRBV7-2
TGTGCCAGCAGCAGCCAAAGGAGTACCTACGAGCAGTACTTC
CASSSQRSTYEQYF
>TRBJ2-1|TRBD2|-|TRBV6-2/TRBV6-3
TGTGCCAGCCGTAACCCTACGGGGGGGTCTTACAATGAGCAGTTCTTC
CASRNPTGGSYNEQFF
>TRBJ2-3|TRBD1|many|TRBV12-3/TRBV12-4
TGTGCCAGCAGTTTTAGACAGGGGGGCACAGATACGCAGTATTTT
CASSFRQGGTDTQYF
>TRBJ2-1|TRBD1|few|TRBV11-2
TGTGCCAGCAGCACCCGACAGGGGGGTAATGAGCAGTTCTTC
CASSTRQGGNEQFF
>TRBJ1-5|-|few|TRBV7-2
TGTGCCAGCAACTATGCTTGGGCGGACGGGCGGAATCAGCCCCAGCATTTT
CASNYAWADGRNQPQHF
>TRBJ1-1|-|-|TRBV29-1
TGCAGCGTTGCCCTCGTATACGCTGAAGCTTTCTTT
CSVALVYAEAFF
>TRBJ2-7|TRBD2|-|TRBV11-2
TGTGCCAGCAGCTTCCACGACGGGGGGTCCTACGAGCAGTACTTC
CASSFHDGGSYEQYF
>TRBJ2-3|-|-|TRBV20-1
TGCAGTGCTAGAGCGGGATTCACAGATACGCAGTATTTT
CSARAGFTDTQYF
>TRBJ2-5|TRBD2|few|TRBV20-1
TGCAGCGGAACCCCCGGGACTAAGGTTTATGAGACCCAGTACTTC
CSGTPGTKVYETQYF
>TRBJ2-7|-|-|TRBV18
TGTGCCAGCTCCCGATTTGAGGTGGACGAGCAGTACTTC
CASSRFEVDEQYF
>TRBJ1-5|-|-|TRBV12-3/TRBV12-4
TGTGCCAGCAGTTTTGAGGGTAATCAGCCCCAGCATTTT
CASSFEGNQPQHF